The next 32 T cell receptor beta chains were all read from a single sample in a study of OX40 agonist ivuxolimab in advanced cancers. Clones were read by immunoSEQ multiplex PCR, and TCRdb kept only the in-frame ones, dropping some. Of tens of thousands of clones in the sample, 80% to 90% are singletons; the top ten hold around 7%. The sample consisted of CD4+ or CD8+ T cells sorted from blood, taken in a trial of the OX40 agonist ivuxolimab. These receptors came from an adult with an advanced solid tumor such as melanoma, head and neck, liver or kidney cancer.

Details on this clone: Given the absence of the conserved phenylalanine or tryptophan at the CDR3 end, a read error is likely. This sequence joins TRBV6-6 and TRBJ2-7; 11 bases align to TRBD2. In germline, CDR1 is MNHNY, CDR2 SVGAGI (reference sequence). The CDR3 totals 16 residues. The trim removed 3 bases at V and 7 bases at J, leaving 11 bases unmatched. The CDR3 loop is CASSYEILAGAGEQYL. CDR3 nucleotides: TGTGCCAGCAGTTATGAAATACTAGCGGGAGCGGGTGAGCAGTACCTC.

This clone appeared a few times. The rearrangement links TRBV6-1 to TRBJ1-1, with D possibly being TRBD1 (6 bases). Germline lookup yields CDR1 MNHNS and CDR2 SASEGT. This CDR3 is built from 14 residues. Trimming removed 3 bases at V and 2 bases at J, with 10 bases between. The CDR3 bases are TGTGCCAGCAGTGATCTACAGGGTAACACTGAAGCTTTCTTT. Protein: CASSDLQGNTEAFF.

The chain is built from TRBV6-4 and TRBJ2-1; TRBD2 matches at 7 bases. The germline V gene encodes CDR1 MRHNA and CDR2 SNTAGT. The CDR3 runs 13 residues. V lost 3 bases to trimming and J lost 5 bases; unmatched junction nucleotides: 1. This chain's CDR3 is CASSEGTNNEQFF. In DNA form, the CDR3 reads TGTGCCAGCAGTGAAGGGACTAACAATGAGCAGTTCTTC.

The chain couples TRBV27 to TRBJ2-7; D gene unclear. Germline V gene lookup returns CDR1 MNHEY and CDR2 SMNVEV (reference sequence). This CDR3 comprises 13 residues. Trimming took off 5 bases at V and 6 bases at J, with 14 bases between the two ends. The CDR3 sequence: CASSVGSASEQYF. CDR3 DNA sequence: TGTGCCAGCAGTGTCGGGTCCGCCTCCGAGCAGTACTTC.

This chain connects TRBV25-1 to TRBJ2-6; tentatively, D is TRBD1 or TRBD2 (5 bases each). Trimming left V 5 bases short and J 4 bases short, with 15 bases between. Germline lookup yields CDR1 MGHDK and CDR2 SYGVNS. This CDR3 contains 16 residues. The CDR3 nucleotides read TGTGCCAGCAGTTCCTCTGGGACGTTAGGGGCCAACGTCCTGACTTTC. This sequence encodes CASSSSGTLGANVLTF.

V gene TRBV9 combines with J gene TRBJ2-1; 8 bases are shared with TRBD1. The CDR3 extends over 15 amino acids. Trimming took 2 bases from V and 4 from J; bases not matched to a gene: 5. Germline lookup yields CDR1 SGDLS and CDR2 YYNGEE. The CDR3 loop reads CASSVSGQGYNEQFF. The DNA for the CDR3 is TGTGCCAGCAGCGTGTCCGGACAGGGATACAATGAGCAGTTCTTC. Complete variable domain (other parts from reference TRBV9 and TRBJ2-1): DSGVTQTPKHLITATGQRVTLRCSPRSGDLSVYWYQQSLDQGLQFLIQYYNGEERAKGNILERFSAQQFPDLHSELNLSSLELGDSALYFCASSVSGQGYNEQFFGPGTRLTVL.

The rearrangement uses TRBV5-1 and TRBJ2-7; no firm D call. The CDR3 has 14 amino acids. Per germline, CDR1 SGHRS and CDR2 YFSETQ. V was pared by 2 bases and J by 0 bases, with 9 bases between. CDR3 nucleotide sequence: TGCGCCAGCAGCTTCGCCCTCGACTCCTACGAGCAGTACTTC. Translation: CASSFALDSYEQYF.

The chain employs TRBV18 and TRBJ1-3, with D perhaps matching TRBD1 (6 bases). There are 17 residues in the CDR3. Between the trimmed V and J ends, which lost 4 bases and 0 bases, there was a span of 16 bases. Germline CDR1 reads KGHSH; CDR2 reads LQKENI. CDR3 bases: TGTGCCAGCTCACGGGAAACAGGGCGTCTCTCTGGAAACACCATATATTTT. Protein: CASSRETGRLSGNTIYF.

The chain is built from TRBV27 and TRBJ2-1; 8 positions match TRBD2. V shed 7 bases and J 8 bases; nucleotides not matched to a gene: 7. The CDR3 runs 13 residues. Per germline, CDR1 MNHEY and CDR2 SMNVEV (reference sequence). In DNA, the CDR3 is TGTGCCAGCACGGACGGGAGGGGCGATGAGCAGTTCTTC. This translates into CASTDGRGDEQFF.

The chain joins TRBV9 to TRBJ1-1, with D uncertain. Germline assignment: CDR1 SGDLS and CDR2 YYNGEE. The CDR3 runs 11 residues. Trimming removed 1 base at V and 5 bases at J, with 3 bases between. This chain's CDR3 is CASSVTTEAFF. Here the CDR3 DNA reads TGTGCCAGCAGCGTAACTACTGAAGCTTTCTTT.

This sequence joins TRBV7-3 and TRBJ2-1; the D call may be TRBD1 or TRBD2 (6 bases each). The CDR3 contains 16 residues. V was clipped by 5 bases and J by 10 bases, with 24 bases between them. Germline CDR1 is SGHTA and CDR2 is FQGTGA. Here the CDR3 DNA reads TGTGCCAGCAGCCCCTCGGGGGCCGGGCCTGGTGTAGAGCAGTTCTTC. This encodes CASSPSGAGPGVEQFF.

The chain carries TRBV6-6 and TRBJ1-6; D call uncertain. The germline CDR1 and CDR2 sequences are MNHNY and SVGAGI (reference sequence). The CDR3 is 13 amino acids. The V end was cut by 1 base, the J end by 12 bases, with 10 bases between. CDR3 in amino acids: CASSYLSAEPLHF. Written as DNA, the CDR3 is TGTGCCAGCAGTTACTTATCCGCCGAACCCCTCCACTTT.

The chain uses TRBV5-1 and TRBJ2-2; D gene uncertain. The CDR3 extends over 13 amino acids. Trimming took 0 bases from V and 7 from J, leaving 7 bases between them. Germline V gives CDR1 SGHRS, CDR2 YFSETQ. The CDR3 DNA is TGCGCCAGCAGCTTGGTTGAGGTCGGGGAGCTGTTTTTT. It is translated as CASSLVEVGELFF.

The chain employs TRBV27 and TRBJ2-7, with 11 bases fitting TRBD1. Germline CDR1 MNHEY, CDR2 SMNVEV (reference sequence). The CDR3 consists of 14 residues. J was trimmed by 3 bases and V by 5 bases; bases with no gene match: 3. The CDR3 sequence is CASSPGTGGYEQYF. Written as DNA, the CDR3 is TGTGCCAGCAGTCCCGGGACAGGGGGCTACGAGCAGTACTTC.

The chain carries TRBV4-1 and TRBJ2-1; 10 bases align to TRBD2. Trimming cost V 4 bases and J 9 bases; bases outside gene matches: 9. CDR1 MGHRA and CDR2 YSYEKL come from the germline V gene. This CDR3 is 15 amino acids long. Written as DNA, the CDR3 is TGCGCCAGCAGCCGGACTAGCGGAGGGCCCTTTGAGCAGTTCTTC. Translating it yields CASSRTSGGPFEQFF.

This clone appeared once. Other DNA sequences within the sample encode an identical CDR3. The chain has TRBV30 and TRBJ2-7, with D perhaps TRBD2 (6 bases). Trimming shortened V by 2 bases and J by 7 bases, and 18 bases separated the two germline ends. Germline CDR1 GTSNPN, CDR2 SVGIG (reference sequence). This CDR3 region has 14 residues. CDR3 sequence: CAWSLSSGVGEQYF. The CDR3 nucleotides read TGTGCCTGGAGTTTGTCTTCGGGGGTGGGGGAGCAGTACTTC.

The chain uses TRBV10-3 and TRBJ2-7, with TRBD2 matching 7 bases. This CDR3 is built from 17 residues. From germline, CDR1 is ENHRY and CDR2 SYGVKD. The trim removed 4 bases at V and 2 bases at J, leaving 14 bases unmatched. For the CDR3, the DNA is TGTGCCATCAGTGTTGGAGACCGGGGGGAAGGACCCTACGAGCAGTACTTC. This encodes CAISVGDRGEGPYEQYF.

The chain joins TRBV11-2 to TRBJ2-7; either TRBD1 or TRBD2 may fit D (6 bases each). Per the germline V gene, CDR1 is SGHAT and CDR2 is FQNNGV. V gave up 5 bases and J gave up 4 bases, with 24 bases separating them. The CDR3 sequence is 17 residues long. This CDR3 is CASSLPPTGRFLYEQYF. CDR3 coding DNA: TGTGCCAGCAGCCTCCCGCCCACAGGGAGGTTTTTGTACGAGCAGTACTTC. The full variable domain, in which reference TRBV11-2 and TRBJ2-7 provide the parts outside the CDR3, is EAGVAQSPRYKIIEKRQSVAFWCNPISGHATLYWYQQILGQGPKLLIQFQNNGVVDDSQLPKDRFSAERLKGVDSTLKIQPAKLEDSAVYLCASSLPPTGRFLYEQYFGPGTRLTVT.

The chain is built from TRBV4-1 and TRBJ2-4; possibly TRBD2 for D (5 bases). V shed 1 base and J shed 5 bases, with 6 bases lying between them. The CDR3 extends over 13 amino acids. From germline, CDR1 is MGHRA and CDR2 YSYEKL. The CDR3 DNA follows: TGCGCCAGCAGCCAAGGAGGGCAAAACATTCAGTACTTC. Translating gives CASSQGGQNIQYF.

This chain connects TRBV7-3 to TRBJ1-2, with 11 bases that match TRBD1. The germline V gene has CDR1 SGHTA and CDR2 FQGTGA. J gave up 4 bases and V 3 bases, and 1 base lay outside the gene matches. The CDR3 consists of 14 residues. Here the CDR3 reads CASSLDRGPYGYTF. CDR3 nucleotide sequence: TGTGCCAGCAGCTTGGACAGGGGGCCCTATGGCTACACCTTC. Filled out from reference TRBV7-3 and TRBJ1-2, the complete variable domain reads GAGVSQTPSNKVTEKGKYVELRCDPISGHTALYWYRQSLGQGPEFLIYFQGTGAADDSGLPNDRFFAVRPEGSVSTLKIQRTERGDSAVYLCASSLDRGPYGYTFGSGTRLTVV.

V gene TRBV27 combines with J gene TRBJ1-2; TRBD1 matches 7 bases. CDR1 is MNHEY, CDR2 SMNVEV, per germline (reference sequence). J gave up 4 bases and V 7 bases, and 18 bases lay outside the gene matches. CDR3 size: 17 residues. CDR3 region: CASKPHQNQGEGYGYTF. The CDR3 DNA follows: TGTGCCAGCAAACCTCATCAGAATCAGGGGGAAGGCTATGGCTACACCTTC.

This clone was counted a single time. The rearrangement links TRBV6-5 to TRBJ2-2, with TRBD2 as a possible D gene (6 bases). Germline-derived CDR1 and CDR2 are MNHEY and SVGAGI. Deletions cut 7 bases from V and 5 bases from J, with 17 bases between. The CDR3 consists of 15 residues. As DNA, the CDR3 is TGTGCCAGCACTCTAGGGGTCGGAGGGACCGGGGAGCTGTTTTTT. Translating it yields CASTLGVGGTGELFF.

This clone was detected a few times. The chain carries TRBV7-2 and TRBJ1-2, with 12 bases fitting TRBD1. The germline V gene has CDR1 SGHTA and CDR2 FQGNSA. The junction had 6 bases not matched to a gene; V was cut back by 5 bases and J by 8 bases. The length of the CDR3 is 14 residues. For the CDR3, the DNA is TGTGCCAGCAGCCCGGGACAGGGGGCCGGAGGCTACACCTTC. It encodes CASSPGQGAGGYTF.

J is TRBJ1-4 and V is TRBV10-3; perhaps TRBD1 as D (5 bases). Germline loops: CDR1 ENHRY, CDR2 SYGVKD. The CDR3 runs to 16 residues. V dropped 0 bases and J dropped 4 bases, with 12 bases sitting between them. CDR3 sequence (DNA): TGTGCCATCAGTGAGTCCAGGGTTTTTGGTAATGAAAAACTGTTTTTT. Its translation: CAISESRVFGNEKLFF.

This chain connects TRBV4-1 to TRBJ2-7, with D unclear. CDR1 MGHRA and CDR2 YSYEKL come from the germline V gene. The CDR3 is made up of 14 amino acids. Trimming took 1 base from V and 7 from J, leaving 14 bases between them. The chain's CDR3 is CASSQANNMGEQYF. In nucleotides, the CDR3 is TGCGCCAGCAGCCAAGCAAACAACATGGGGGAGCAGTACTTC.

Turning to this clone: One end of the junction varies from germline; a read error may be responsible. The chain employs TRBV30 and TRBJ1-1; 9 positions match TRBD1. The CDR3 extends over 15 amino acids. CDR1 and CDR2 from the germline V gene are GTSNPN and SVGIG (reference sequence). The CDR3 sequence is CAWLTGGHMNTEVFF. CDR3 in DNA: TGTGCCTGGTTAACAGGGGGCCACATGAACACTGAAGTTTTCTTT.

J is TRBJ2-2 and V is TRBV28; TRBD2 matches at 8 bases. CDR3 length equals 17 residues. Germline V gene sequence: CDR1 MDHEN, CDR2 SYDVKM. V was clipped by 2 bases and J by 2 bases; unmatched bases: 7. DNA of the CDR3: TGTGCCAGCAGTTTACCATCGACTAGCGTAAACACCGGGGAGCTGTTTTTT. The encoded protein is CASSLPSTSVNTGELFF. The full variable domain, rest sourced from reference TRBV28 and TRBJ2-2, is DVKVTQSSRYLVKRTGEKVFLECVQDMDHENMFWYRQDPGLGLRLIYFSYDVKMKEKGDIPEGYSVSREKKERFSLILESASTNQTSMYLCASSLPSTSVNTGELFFGEGSRLTVL.

This clone was counted only a few times. The chain carries TRBV4-1 and TRBJ2-1, with 8 bases lining up with TRBD2. Germline CDR1 and CDR2: MGHRA and YSYEKL. The CDR3 extends over 16 amino acids. V trimming: 4 bases; J trimming: 6 bases; junction bases outside the gene matches: 11. CDR3 DNA: TGCGCCAGCAGCCCCGGGGGAGCGGGAGCGTTCAATGAGCAGTTCTTC. This gives the protein CASSPGGAGAFNEQFF.

V gene TRBV6-1 combines with J gene TRBJ2-7; the D gene is possibly TRBD2 (5 bases). This CDR3 is 16 amino acids long. V was shortened by 2 bases and J by 6 bases, with 20 bases between the two germline ends. The germline V gene has CDR1 MNHNS and CDR2 SASEGT. CDR3 sequence (DNA): TGTGCCAGCAGTGAATTGGGCTCCTTGCGGGCAGGCGAGCAGTACTTC. Translated, it gives CASSELGSLRAGEQYF.

The chain combines TRBV10-1 with TRBJ1-1; D gene uncertain. Germline CDR1 WNHNN, CDR2 SYGVQD (reference sequence). Deletions cut 4 bases from V and 1 base from J, with 4 bases between. The length of the CDR3 is 12 residues. CDR3 residues: CASSAGNTEAFF. The CDR3 nucleotides are TGCGCCAGCAGTGCGGGGAACACTGAAGCTTTCTTT.

The chain carries TRBV6-4 and TRBJ2-7; 7 bases fit TRBD1. CDR1 and CDR2 from the germline V gene are MRHNA and SNTAGT. This CDR3 spans 16 amino acids. The ends lost 4 bases at V and 4 bases at J; junction bases unmatched: 13. CDR3 protein: CASSATSGTEIYEQYF. CDR3 nucleotides: TGTGCCAGCAGTGCAACATCGGGGACAGAGATTTACGAGCAGTACTTC.

This rearrangement joins TRBV29-1 to TRBJ1-1; the match to TRBD1 covers 10 bases. The CDR3 has 14 residues. The germline V gene has CDR1 SQVTM and CDR2 ANQGSEA. CDR3 sequence: CRAGTGALNTEAFF. CDR3 bases: TGCAGAGCCGGGACAGGGGCCTTGAACACTGAAGCTTTCTTT.